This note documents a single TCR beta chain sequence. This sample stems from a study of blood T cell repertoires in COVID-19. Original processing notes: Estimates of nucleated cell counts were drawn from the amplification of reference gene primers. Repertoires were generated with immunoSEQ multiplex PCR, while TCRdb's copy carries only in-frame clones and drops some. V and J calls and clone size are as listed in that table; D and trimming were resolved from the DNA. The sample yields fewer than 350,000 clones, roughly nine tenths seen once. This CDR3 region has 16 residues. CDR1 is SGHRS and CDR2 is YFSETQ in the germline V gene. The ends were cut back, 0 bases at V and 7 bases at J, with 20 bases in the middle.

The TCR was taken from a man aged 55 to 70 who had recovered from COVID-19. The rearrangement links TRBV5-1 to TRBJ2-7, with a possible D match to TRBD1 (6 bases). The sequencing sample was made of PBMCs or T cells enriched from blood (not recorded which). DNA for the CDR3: TGCGCCAGCAGCTTGGACCGACCAACGACAGGCTCTGAGCAGTACTTC. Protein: CASSLDRPTTGSEQYF.